This entry describes one T cell receptor (beta chain). The antigen remains unidentified. The data are from a study of cytomegalovirus exposure and HLA in healthy donors. The study, taken as a whole, reports: Presence/absence comparisons presumed near-even sequencing depth among donors. Analyzed later, association rates of TCRs varied across HLA loci, with DRB1 most and HLA-C fewest.

The PCR ran on 60 Vbeta and 13 Jbeta primers. The repertoire was sequenced with immunoSEQ multiplex PCR; TCRdb's copy has only in-frame clones and lacks some. The profile shows around 130,000 clones, around 83% of them singletons. The V end lost 3 bases, the J end lost 4 bases, and 15 bases lay between the germline ends. CDR3 length: 15 residues. Germline V gene sequence: CDR1 SGHAT, CDR2 FQNNGV. This chain links TRBV11-2 with TRBJ1-2; D not certain. This TCR was recovered from a man in his fifties in good health and CMV-seronegative. The specimen was PBMCs. As DNA, the CDR3 is TGTGCCAGCAGCTTGGAATGGGGAGAGGGCTATGGCTACACCTTC. Its translation is CASSLEWGEGYGYTF.